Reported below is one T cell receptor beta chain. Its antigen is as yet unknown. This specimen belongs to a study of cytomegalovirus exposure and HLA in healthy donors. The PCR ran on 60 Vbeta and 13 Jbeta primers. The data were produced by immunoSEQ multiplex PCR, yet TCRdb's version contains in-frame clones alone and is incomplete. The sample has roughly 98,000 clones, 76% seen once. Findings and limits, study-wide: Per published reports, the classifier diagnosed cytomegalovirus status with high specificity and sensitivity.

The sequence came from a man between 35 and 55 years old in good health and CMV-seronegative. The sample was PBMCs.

The CDR3 DNA sequence: TGCGCCAGCAGCCAAGCGTCGGGACAACCCTCCTACGAGCAGTACTTC. It encodes CASSQASGQPSYEQYF. The chain is built from TRBV4-1 and TRBJ2-7; perhaps TRBD1 as D (6 bases). This CDR3 region has 16 residues. Trimming left V 1 base short and J 0 bases short, with 13 bases between. The germline CDR1 and CDR2 sequences are MGHRA and YSYEKL.